The clone carrying this T cell receptor beta chain was recorded a few times. V lost 6 bases to trimming and J lost 5 bases; unmatched junction nucleotides: 7. Germline lookup yields CDR1 LNHDA and CDR2 SQIVND (reference sequence). The CDR3 runs to 15 residues. The protocol was immunoSEQ multiplex PCR, while the TCRdb copy is restricted to in-frame clones and leaves out a portion. The sample has 31,000 or so clones, roughly 88% seen once. The data derive from a study of T cells in localized non-small cell lung cancer. The sequencing here drew on peripheral blood mononuclear cells, taken before any cancer treatment. The clonotype was recovered from a woman aged 40 to 75 with stage III lung adenocarcinoma. The J gene is TRBJ2-3, the V gene TRBV19; 11 bases are a match to TRBD2. CDR3 loop: CASSHSGTSGDTQYF. CDR3 nucleotide sequence: TGTGCCAGTAGCCACTCCGGGACTAGCGGAGATACGCAGTATTTT.